The source of this TCR beta chain is a study of PD-L1 blockade in urothelial cancer. Described time point: peripheral blood 6 weeks after treatment start. V lost 6 bases and J 6 bases, leaving 15 bases between the germline ends. From germline, CDR1 is MNHNS and CDR2 SASEGT. CDR3 length: 14 residues. Only in-frame clones appear in the TCRdb table, and some are missing; sequencing was by immunoSEQ multiplex PCR. The sample has about 66,000 clones, more than 70% seen once; the top ten hold 10% to 12%. The J gene is TRBJ1-5, the V gene TRBV6-1; a weak D match, TRBD1 (5 bases). Sample: PBMCs, taken around atezolizumab (anti-PD-L1) treatment. The source is a man in his 60s with urothelial cancer. DNA of the CDR3: TGTGCCAGCAGGGCCGCAGGGCGCGGTCAGCCCCAGCATTTT. Residues: CASRAAGRGQPQHF.